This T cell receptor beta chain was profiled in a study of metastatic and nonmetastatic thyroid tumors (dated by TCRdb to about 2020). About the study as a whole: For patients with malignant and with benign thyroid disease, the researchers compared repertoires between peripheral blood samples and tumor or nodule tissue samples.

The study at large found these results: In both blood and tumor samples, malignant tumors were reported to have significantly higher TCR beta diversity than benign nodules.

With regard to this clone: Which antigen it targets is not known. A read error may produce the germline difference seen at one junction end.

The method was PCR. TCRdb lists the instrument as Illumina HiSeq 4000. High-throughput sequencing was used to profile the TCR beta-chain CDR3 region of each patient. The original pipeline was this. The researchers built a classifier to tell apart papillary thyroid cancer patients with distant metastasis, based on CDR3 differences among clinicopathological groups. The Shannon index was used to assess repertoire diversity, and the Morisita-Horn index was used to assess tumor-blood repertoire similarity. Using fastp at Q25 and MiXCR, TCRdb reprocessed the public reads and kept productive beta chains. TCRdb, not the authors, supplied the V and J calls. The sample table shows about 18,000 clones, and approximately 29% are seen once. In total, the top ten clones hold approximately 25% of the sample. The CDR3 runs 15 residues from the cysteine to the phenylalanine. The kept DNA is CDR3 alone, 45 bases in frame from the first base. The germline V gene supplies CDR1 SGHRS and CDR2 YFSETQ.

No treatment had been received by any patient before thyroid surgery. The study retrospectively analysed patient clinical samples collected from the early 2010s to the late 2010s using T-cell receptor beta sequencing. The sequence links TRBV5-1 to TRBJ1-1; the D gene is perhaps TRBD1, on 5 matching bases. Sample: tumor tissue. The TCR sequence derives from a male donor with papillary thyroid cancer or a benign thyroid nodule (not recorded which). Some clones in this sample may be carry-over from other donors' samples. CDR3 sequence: CDSSSLQVMNTVAFF. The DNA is TGCGACAGCAGCTCCTTACAGGTGATGAACACTGTAGCTTTCTTT.